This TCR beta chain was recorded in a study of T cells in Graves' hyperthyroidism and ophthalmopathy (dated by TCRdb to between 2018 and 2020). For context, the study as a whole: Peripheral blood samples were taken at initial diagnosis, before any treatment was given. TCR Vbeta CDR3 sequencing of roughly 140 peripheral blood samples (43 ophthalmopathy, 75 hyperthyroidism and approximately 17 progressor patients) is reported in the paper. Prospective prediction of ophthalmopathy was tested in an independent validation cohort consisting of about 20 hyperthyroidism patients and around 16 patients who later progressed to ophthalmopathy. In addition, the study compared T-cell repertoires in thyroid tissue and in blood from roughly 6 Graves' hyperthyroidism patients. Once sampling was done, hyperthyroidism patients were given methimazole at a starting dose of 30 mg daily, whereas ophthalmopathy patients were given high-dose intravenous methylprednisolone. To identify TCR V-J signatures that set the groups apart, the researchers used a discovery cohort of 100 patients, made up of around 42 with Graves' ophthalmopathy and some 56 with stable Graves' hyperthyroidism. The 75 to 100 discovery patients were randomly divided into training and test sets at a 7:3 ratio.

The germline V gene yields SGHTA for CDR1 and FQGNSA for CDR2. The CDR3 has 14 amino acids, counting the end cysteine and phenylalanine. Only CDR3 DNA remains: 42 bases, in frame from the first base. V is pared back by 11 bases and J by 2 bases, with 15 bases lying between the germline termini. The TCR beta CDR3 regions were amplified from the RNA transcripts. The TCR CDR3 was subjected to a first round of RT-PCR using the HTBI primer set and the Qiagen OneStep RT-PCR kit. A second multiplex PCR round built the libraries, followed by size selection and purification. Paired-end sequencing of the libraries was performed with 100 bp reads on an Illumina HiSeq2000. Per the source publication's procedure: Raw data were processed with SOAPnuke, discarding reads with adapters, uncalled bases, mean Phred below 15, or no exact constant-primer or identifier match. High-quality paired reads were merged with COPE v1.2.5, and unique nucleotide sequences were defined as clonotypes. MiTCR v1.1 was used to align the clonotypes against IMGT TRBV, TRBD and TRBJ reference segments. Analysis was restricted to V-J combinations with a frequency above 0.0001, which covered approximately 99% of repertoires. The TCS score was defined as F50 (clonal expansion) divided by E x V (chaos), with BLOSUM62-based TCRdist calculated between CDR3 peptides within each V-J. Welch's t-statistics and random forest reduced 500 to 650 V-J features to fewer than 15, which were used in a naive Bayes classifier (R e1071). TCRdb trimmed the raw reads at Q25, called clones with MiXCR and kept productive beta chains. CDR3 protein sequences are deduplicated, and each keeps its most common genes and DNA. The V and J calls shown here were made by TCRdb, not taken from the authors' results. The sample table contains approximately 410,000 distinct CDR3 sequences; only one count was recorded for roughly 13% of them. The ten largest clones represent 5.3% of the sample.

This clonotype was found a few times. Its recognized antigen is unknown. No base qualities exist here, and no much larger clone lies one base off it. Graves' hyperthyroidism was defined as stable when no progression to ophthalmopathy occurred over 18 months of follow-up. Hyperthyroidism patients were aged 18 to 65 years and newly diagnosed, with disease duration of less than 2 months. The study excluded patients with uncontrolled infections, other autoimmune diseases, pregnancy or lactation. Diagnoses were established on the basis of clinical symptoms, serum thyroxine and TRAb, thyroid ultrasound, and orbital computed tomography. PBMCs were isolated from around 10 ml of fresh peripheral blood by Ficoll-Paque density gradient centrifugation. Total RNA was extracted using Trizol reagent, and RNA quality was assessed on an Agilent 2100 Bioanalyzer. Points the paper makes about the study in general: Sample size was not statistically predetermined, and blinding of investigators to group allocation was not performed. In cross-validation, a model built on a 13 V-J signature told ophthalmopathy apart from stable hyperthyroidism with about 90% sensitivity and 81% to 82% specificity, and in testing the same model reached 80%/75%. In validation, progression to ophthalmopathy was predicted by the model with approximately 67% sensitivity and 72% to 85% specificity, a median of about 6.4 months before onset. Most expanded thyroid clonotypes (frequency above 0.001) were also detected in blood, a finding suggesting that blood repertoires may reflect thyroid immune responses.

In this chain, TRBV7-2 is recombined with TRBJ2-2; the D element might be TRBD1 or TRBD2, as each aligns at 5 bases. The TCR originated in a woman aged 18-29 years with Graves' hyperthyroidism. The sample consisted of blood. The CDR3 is CASFGRDNTGELFF. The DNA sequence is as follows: TGTGCCTCCTTCGGCAGGGACAACACCGGGGAGCTGTTTTTT.